The next 5 T cell receptor beta chains were all read from a single sample in a study of regulatory and conventional T cells in RAG deficiency. Blood CD4+ CD25-low CD127-high conventional T cells supplied the genomic DNA template. Using immunoSEQ multiplex PCR, the repertoire was profiled, and TCRdb retains in-frame clones only, with some absent. Counted here are under 45,000 clones, around 76% occurring once; the ten biggest clones make up around 3.4%. The data were also submitted as part of a second study, on regulatory T cells. In that study: Primers: 52 TRBV forward and 13 TRBJ reverse.

Sequences were obtained from CD4+ effector T cells sorted from blood. The receptors derive from a human donor in good health.

This clone was seen once. The rearrangement uses TRBV7-2 and TRBJ2-1; D is ambiguous. Germline CDR1 and CDR2: SGHTA and FQGNSA. The CDR3 runs to 14 residues. V lost 1 base and J 4 bases, leaving 8 bases between the germline ends. The CDR3 DNA reads TGTGCCAGCAGCTTAGGCGGCCATTACAATGAGCAGTTCTTC. It specifies CASSLGGHYNEQFF.

The chain uses TRBV5-1 and TRBJ2-5; 9 bases map to TRBD2. The CDR3 is 15 amino acids. The V and J ends lost 0 bases and 4 bases, in that order; junction bases with no gene match: 4. CDR1 SGHRS and CDR2 YFSETQ come from the germline V gene. The CDR3 is CASSLEGLAGETQYF. The CDR3, as DNA: TGCGCCAGCAGCTTGGAGGGACTAGCTGGAGAGACCCAGTACTTC.

The chain recombines TRBV10-3 with TRBJ1-1; TRBD1 might be the D (6 bases). CDR1 is ENHRY and CDR2 is SYGVKD in the germline V gene. The CDR3 sequence is 14 residues long. Trimming cost V 5 bases and J 3 bases, with 13 bases left between them. The DNA of the CDR3 is TGTGCCATCAGTAGCAGGGGTCAGGACACTGAAGCTTTCTTT. Its protein is CAISSRGQDTEAFF.

The chain combines TRBV28 with TRBJ1-5; D remains ambiguous. CDR1 is MDHEN, CDR2 SYDVKM, per germline. V was clipped by 2 bases and J by 5 bases, with 7 bases between them. This CDR3 has 13 amino acids. The CDR3 is CASSLPIDQPQHF. CDR3 in DNA: TGTGCCAGCAGTTTACCCATAGATCAGCCCCAGCATTTT. Looking up the rest from reference TRBV28 and TRBJ1-5 gives the full variable domain: DVKVTQSSRYLVKRTGEKVFLECVQDMDHENMFWYRQDPGLGLRLIYFSYDVKMKEKGDIPEGYSVSREKKERFSLILESASTNQTSMYLCASSLPIDQPQHFGDGTRLSIL.

The count of this clone is one. The chain employs TRBV4-1 and TRBJ1-4; 7 bases are a match to TRBD1. CDR3 size: 16 residues. The V segment lost 4 bases and the J segment 1 base; nucleotides outside the gene matches: 6. In germline, CDR1 is MGHRA, CDR2 YSYEKL. CDR3 in DNA: TGCGCCAGCAGCCGTAGACAGGGTGGAACTAATGAAAAACTGTTTTTT. Protein product: CASSRRQGGTNEKLFF.